What follows describes a single T cell receptor beta chain. Its antigen remains unknown. In germline, CDR1 is SGHDT, CDR2 YYEEEE. The ends lost 7 bases at V and 8 bases at J; junction bases unmatched: 17. The length of the CDR3 is 16 residues. This entry is derived from a study of T cells in Graves' hyperthyroidism and ophthalmopathy. Amplification of TCR beta CDR3 regions used RNA as the template. First-round RT-PCR of the TCR CDR3 relied on the HTBI primer set. TCRdb used MiXCR to reprocess the multiplex PCR reads, holding one entry per CDR3 protein. The data contain hundreds of thousands of distinct CDR3 sequences, around 15% of them singletons. In the ophthalmopathy cohort, Clinical Activity Score was at least 3, NOSPECS grade at least 4, and duration under 3 months. Study-level findings and limits: Classification by a 13 V-J model distinguished ophthalmopathy from stable hyperthyroidism. The model's output predicted ophthalmopathy at a median of approximately 6.5 months prior to onset. Peripheral blood also featured most of the thyroid clonotypes expanded above 0.001.

The V and J genes are TRBV5-6 and TRBJ1-4, with 7 bases that match TRBD1. The sequence derives from a woman in her fifties or sixties with Graves' ophthalmopathy. The sequenced material came from blood. CDR3 nucleotide sequence: TGTGCCAGCGTCTCAAGGGGGGAGGGGGCCGGGGAAAAACTGTTTTTT. Protein sequence: CASVSRGEGAGEKLFF.